One sample yielded the 6 T cell receptor beta chains listed below, sequenced in a study of tumor-infiltrating lymphocytes in primary liver carcinoma. The authors made TCR beta cDNA from 500 ng total RNA with a constant-region primer. Three nested multiplex PCR rounds, a slightly modified ARM-PCR method, built the TCR beta libraries. Both of the initial two PCR rounds ran for around 9 cycles and employed TRBV1-TRBV30 forward primers alongside a C-beta reverse primer. TCRdb redid the calling of the multiplex PCR reads with MiXCR, one entry per CDR3 protein. This sample has fewer than 350,000 distinct CDR3 sequences; approximately 60% occur once, and the top ten carry roughly 9%. Blood RNA was derived from unsorted whole blood, and germline DNA was extracted too. Sequencing was done on a sample of peripheral blood. The source of these receptors is a man aged 40-50 years with primary liver carcinoma and hepatitis B virus infection.

This clonotype came up many times. The CDR3 region has the DNA TGTGCCAGCAGTGGAACGTTTTGGGAGACCCAGTACTTC. Its translation: CASSGTFWETQYF. The chain has TRBV6-1 and TRBJ2-5, with D unclear. Trimming shortened V by 4 bases and J by 5 bases, and 11 bases separated the two germline ends. CDR1 MNHNS and CDR2 SASEGT come from the germline V gene. This CDR3 has 13 amino acids.

This clonotype has just one count. One base away lies a much larger clone, so this may be a sequencing read error. The chain links TRBV29-1 to TRBJ1-1; unclear D gene. There are 11 residues in the CDR3. The germline V gene has CDR1 SQVTM and CDR2 ANQGSEA. The V gene lost 3 bases and the J gene lost 6 bases, with 8 bases spanning the gap. The CDR3 DNA reads as TGCAGCGTTGAGGGCGGAGCTGAAGCTTTCTTT. It translates to CSVEGGAEAFF.

This clonotype was seen a handful of times. The chain links TRBV7-9 to TRBJ2-5; D not certain. The CDR3 has 15 amino acids. Trimming shortened V by 5 bases and J by 1 base, and 14 bases separated the two germline ends. Per the germline V gene, CDR1 is SEHNR and CDR2 is FQNEAQ (reference sequence). The DNA of the CDR3 is TGTGCCAGCAGCCCCCCCGGAGCCATCCAAGAGACCCAGTACTTC. Residues: CASSPPGAIQETQYF.

This chain uses TRBV29-1 with TRBJ2-1; perhaps TRBD2 as D (5 bases). V gave up 8 bases and J gave up 7 bases, with 18 bases separating them. The CDR3 extends over 13 amino acids. Germline CDR1 reads SQVTM; CDR2 reads ANQGSEA. CDR3 residues: CSSGISNWNEQFF. For the CDR3, the DNA is TGCAGCTCCGGGATTAGTAACTGGAATGAGCAGTTCTTC.

This clonotype has a count of ten or more. The V call is TRBV6-2 or TRBV6-3, the J call TRBJ1-2; a weak D match, TRBD1 (5 bases). The CDR3 is made up of 15 amino acids. Germline values: CDR1 MNHEY, CDR2 SVGEGT. Trimming took off 2 bases at V and 3 bases at J, with 13 bases between the two ends. The CDR3 sequence: CASSYTGRDHYGYTF. The CDR3 DNA reads TGTGCCAGCAGTTACACCGGCAGGGATCACTATGGCTACACCTTC.

V usage is TRBV7-8 and J usage is TRBJ1-2, with TRBD1 matching 7 bases. V was clipped by 4 bases and J by 10 bases; unmatched bases: 12. CDR1 is SGHVS and CDR2 is FQNEAQ in the germline V gene. The CDR3 spans 14 residues. The CDR3 reads CASSSPGQLLTYTF. The CDR3 nucleotides read TGTGCCAGCAGCTCACCGGGACAGCTCCTGACCTACACCTTC. Looking up the rest from reference TRBV7-8 and TRBJ1-2 gives the full variable domain: GAGVSQSPRYKVAKRGQDVALRCDPISGHVSLFWYQQALGQGPEFLTYFQNEAQLDKSGLPSDRFFAERPEGSVSTLKIQRTQQEDSAVYLCASSSPGQLLTYTFGSGTRLTVV.